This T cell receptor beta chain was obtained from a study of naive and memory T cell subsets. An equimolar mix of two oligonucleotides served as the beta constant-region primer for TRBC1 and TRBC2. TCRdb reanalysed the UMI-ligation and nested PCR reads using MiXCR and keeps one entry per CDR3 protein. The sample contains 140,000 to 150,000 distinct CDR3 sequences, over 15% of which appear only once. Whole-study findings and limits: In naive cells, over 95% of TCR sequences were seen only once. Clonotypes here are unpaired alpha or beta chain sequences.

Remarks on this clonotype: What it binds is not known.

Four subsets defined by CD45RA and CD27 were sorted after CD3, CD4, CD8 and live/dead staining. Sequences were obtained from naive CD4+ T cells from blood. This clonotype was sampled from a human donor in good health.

CDR3 amino acids: CSVGRNPTNEKLFF. The CDR3 DNA follows: TGCAGCGTTGGAAGAAATCCAACTAATGAAAAACTGTTTTTT. This chain connects TRBV29-1 to TRBJ1-4; D is ambiguous. In germline, CDR1 is SQVTM, CDR2 ANQGSEA. V was clipped by 4 bases and J by 0 bases, with 9 bases between them. CDR3 length: 14 amino acids.